This T cell receptor beta chain was captured in a study of T cell repertoires in cytomegalovirus infection. The CDR3 extends over 16 amino acids. Germline V CDR1 and CDR2: MNHEY, SMNVEV (reference sequence). V shed 4 bases and J 1 base; nucleotides not matched to a gene: 6. A single record per CDR3 protein comes from TCRdb applying MiXCR to the reads. This sample yields hundreds of thousands of distinct CDR3 sequences, of which around 35% are seen a single time; 15% to 20% belongs to the top ten. The table lists this clonotype with a few counts. Its antigen is unidentified. The input for sequencing was cultured PBMCs, taken from culture after CMV antigen stimulation. The source of this sequence is a human donor in good health (CMV status not recorded). Some clones in this sample may be carry-over from other donors' samples. This sequence joins TRBV27 and TRBJ2-1; 8 nucleotides line up with TRBD2. The CDR3 is CASSSISGNSYNEQFF. CDR3 bases: TGTGCCAGCAGTTCTATTAGCGGGAATTCCTACAATGAGCAGTTCTTC.